This T cell receptor beta chain was sequenced in a study of shared clonotypes between healthy human individuals. Study-wide points: What naive subsets generally showed was a larger estimated richness than memory subsets showed. Generation probabilities were higher for clonotypes shared across all four sorted-subset donors than for unshared ones.

Assay: immunoSEQ multiplex PCR; the TCRdb copy retains only in-frame clones and omits some. The sample records 2 million or so clones, 95% being singletons. On this clone itself: Its antigen is currently unknown.

The V gene's germline CDR1 is SEHNR and CDR2 FQNEAQ (reference sequence). V lost 1 base and J lost 6, with 18 bases in between. The CDR3 covers 16 residues. The sample taken for sequencing was naive CD4+ T cells sorted from blood. Subset meaning: CD45RA+ positively selected. The sequence was obtained from a man between 18 and 29 years old in good health. V usage is TRBV7-9 and J usage is TRBJ1-1; the D is unclear. The CDR3 is CASSLERGKREPEAFF. Written as DNA, the CDR3 is TGTGCCAGCAGCTTAGAGAGAGGCAAGAGGGAACCTGAAGCTTTCTTT.